These T cell receptor beta chains were read from a single sample in a study of cytomegalovirus exposure and HLA in healthy donors. Using immunoSEQ multiplex PCR, the repertoire was profiled, and TCRdb retains in-frame clones only, with some absent. The repertoire has 150,000 to 250,000 clones, around three quarters of them found once; the top ten carry approximately 4.4%. What was sequenced was PBMCs. The receptors were gathered from a woman in her 30s in good health and CMV-seropositive. CDR3s include the opening cysteine and the closing phenylalanine or tryptophan. D genes are given only for firm matches. Size is omitted from some rows. Given values are once, few, many or a class for expanded clones.

D,size,V,J,DNA,CDR3
.,.,TRBV21-1,TRBJ2-1,TGTGCCAGCAGCATTTCGGGACAGCACTACAATGAGCAGTTCTTC,CASSISGQHYNEQFF
.,.,TRBV6-5,TRBJ2-3,TGTGCCAGCAGCCAATCAGATACGCAGTATTTT,CASSQSDTQYF
.,.,TRBV27,TRBJ1-2,TGTGCCAGCAGTTCCCTCGGACAAGGGGAAGACTATGGCTACACCTTC,CASSSLGQGEDYGYTF
TRBD2,few,TRBV5-4,TRBJ2-7,TGTGCCAGCAGCTTGGCGTCTAGCGGGACCTACGAGCAGTACTTC,CASSLASSGTYEQYF
TRBD2,.,TRBV5-5,TRBJ2-3,TGTGCCAGCAGTCGACTAGCGGGTATCTACACAGATACGCAGTATTTT,CASSRLAGIYTDTQYF
.,.,TRBV9,TRBJ1-4,TGTGCCAGCAGCGCAGGGCTGGTAGATGAAAAACTGTTTTTT,CASSAGLVDEKLFF
TRBD2,.,TRBV5-1,TRBJ2-1,TGCGCCAGCAGCTCCGGGACTATCGATATTAACAATGAGCAGTTCTTC,CASSSGTIDINNEQFF
TRBD2,.,TRBV2,TRBJ2-2,TGTGCCAGCAGGTGGGAGCGGGAGAAGGGCGGGGAGCTGTTTTTT,CASRWEREKGGELFF
.,few,TRBV19,TRBJ1-1,TGTGCCAGTAGTATAGATGGACACGGACAAGCTTTCTTT,CASSIDGHGQAFF
.,.,TRBV12-5,TRBJ1-1,TGTGCTAGTGGTTTGGTAGGGGGCACTGAAGCTTTCTTT,CASGLVGGTEAFF
.,.,TRBV9,TRBJ2-7,TGTGCCAGCAGCGTAGGCTGGGACAATACCTACGAGCAGTACTTC,CASSVGWDNTYEQYF
TRBD1,.,TRBV19,TRBJ2-7,TGTGCCAGTAGTTTGAAGGGACAGGGACGCTACGAGCAGTACTTC,CASSLKGQGRYEQYF
TRBD1,.,TRBV6-1,TRBJ1-2,TGTGCCAGCAGTGGAGTCAAAGGACAGGCCCTTCACTATGGCTACACCTTC,CASSGVKGQALHYGYTF
.,.,TRBV4-3,TRBJ1-3,TGCGCCAGCAGCCAAGGTTGGGCAGGAAACACCATATATTTT,CASSQGWAGNTIYF
TRBD2,.,TRBV27,TRBJ2-3,TGTGCCAGCAGTTTAAGGGGCCCGGGGGAGACTAGCCCCCTCGATACGCAGTATTTT,CASSLRGPGETSPLDTQYF
TRBD1,.,TRBV6-1,TRBJ1-2,TGTGCCAGCAGTGCCGTTTGGGGCGGACAGGCCGACTATGGCTACACCTTC,CASSAVWGGQADYGYTF
.,.,TRBV7-8,TRBJ2-7,TGTGCCAGCAGCTTAGAAGTGACAGCTTACGAGCAGTACTTC,CASSLEVTAYEQYF
.,.,TRBV5-1,TRBJ1-5,TGCGCCAGCAGCTTTCGGGCGGGAGATCAGCCCCAGCATTTT,CASSFRAGDQPQHF
.,.,TRBV6-4,TRBJ1-1,TGTGCCAGCAGTAAAAAGACAGGATTGAACACTGAAGCTTTCTTT,CASSKKTGLNTEAFF
TRBD1,.,TRBV11-2,TRBJ2-7,TGTGCCAGCAGCGCAGACTTCGGACAGGGACCCTACGAGCAGTACTTC,CASSADFGQGPYEQYF
.,.,TRBV11-3,TRBJ2-7,TGTGCCAGCAGCTTAGGATATCCGGGCGAGCAGTACTTC,CASSLGYPGEQYF
TRBD1,.,TRBV2,TRBJ1-5,TGTGCCAGCACGACAGGGGAGAGCAATCAGCCCCAGCATTTT,CASTTGESNQPQHF
TRBD2,.,TRBV13,TRBJ2-7,TGTGCCAGCAGCGTAAGCGGGGCCTCCTACGAGCAGTACTTC,CASSVSGASYEQYF
.,.,TRBV6-5,TRBJ2-1,TGTGCCAGCGGTGCCGGGGGCTCCTACAATGAGCAGTTCTTC,CASGAGGSYNEQFF
TRBD1,.,TRBV27,TRBJ1-5,TGTGCCAGCAGCCTAAAGGGGGCCGGAATACAATATAGCAATCAGCCCCAGCATTTT,CASSLKGAGIQYSNQPQHF
.,.,TRBV19,TRBJ1-5,TGTGCCAGTAGTATCTCCAGGGATCGTCAGCCCCAGCATTTT,CASSISRDRQPQHF
.,.,TRBV25-1,TRBJ2-7,TGTGCCAGCAGTGAATCTGACAGGTTTATGTACGAGCAGTACTTC,CASSESDRFMYEQYF
.,.,TRBV27,TRBJ2-1,TGTGCCAGCAGTTTCGGGCTAGCAATAAACAATGAGCAGTTCTTC,CASSFGLAINNEQFF
.,.,TRBV5-6,TRBJ2-7,TGTGCCAGCAGCTTGGTCAGGGTAGCCGGGTACGAGCAGTACTTC,CASSLVRVAGYEQYF
.,few,TRBV5-6,TRBJ2-5,TGTGCCAGCAGCTCGGGCGGAGGGGCCAGGAAAGAGACCCAGTACTTC,CASSSGGGARKETQYF
.,few,TRBV15,TRBJ2-1,TGTGCCACCAAGAGGGGGGGGACTGAATCACATGAGCAGTTCTTC,CATKRGGTESHEQFF
.,.,TRBV4-3,TRBJ1-3,TGCGCCAGCAGCCAAGATCGAGATCCAGGAAACACCATATATTTT,CASSQDRDPGNTIYF
TRBD1,.,TRBV9,TRBJ1-4,TGTGCCAGCAGCTTGACAGGGCTAGAGGTTCCAACTAATGAAAAACTGTTTTTT,CASSLTGLEVPTNEKLFF
.,.,TRBV5-1,TRBJ2-3,TGCGCCAGCAGCTTTGAGGACAGACGCACAGATACGCAGTATTTT,CASSFEDRRTDTQYF
TRBD2,.,TRBV6-5,TRBJ2-1,TGTGCCAGCAGAATACTAGCGTCCTCCTACAATGAGCAGTTCTTC,CASRILASSYNEQFF
TRBD1,.,TRBV10-1,TRBJ2-1,TGCGCCAGCAGCGACAGGGGGTCGAAAGCCAATGAGCAGTTCTTC,CASSDRGSKANEQFF
.,.,TRBV9,TRBJ2-5,TGTGCCAGCAGCGAGCCGACCGGGGACTCAGGGAGGGAGACCCAGTACTTC,CASSEPTGDSGRETQYF
TRBD2,once,TRBV4-3,TRBJ2-1,TGCGCCAGCAGCCCAGTTACTAGCGGACTGTCAAATGAGCAGTTCTTC,CASSPVTSGLSNEQFF
.,.,TRBV10-3,TRBJ1-2,TGTGCCATCAGTGAGGAAGACAGGAGCTATGGCTACACCTTC,CAISEEDRSYGYTF
.,few,TRBV10-1,TRBJ2-7,TGCGCCAGCAGACCTCTTGCGGGACCTACCTACGAGCAGTACTTC,CASRPLAGPTYEQYF
.,once,TRBV5-8,TRBJ2-7,TGTGCCAGCAGCTTTCAGGGGTTGGGTTCCTACGAGCAGTACTTC,CASSFQGLGSYEQYF
.,.,TRBV19,TRBJ1-2,TGTGCCAGTAGTATGCGGGTAACTAACTATGGCTACACCTTC,CASSMRVTNYGYTF
TRBD2,once,TRBV12-5,TRBJ2-3,TGTGCTAGTGGTTACGGGACTAGCGACACAGATACGCAGTATTTT,CASGYGTSDTDTQYF
.,.,TRBV4-3,TRBJ2-6,TGCGCCAGCAGCCAAGATAGGGGCCCAGACAGTAAGGCGAACTCTGGGGCCAACGTCCTGACTTTC,CASSQDRGPDSKANSGANVLTF
TRBD2,.,TRBV4-3,TRBJ2-1,TGCGCCAGCAGCCAAGATGGGCTAGCGGATTACAATGAGCAGTTCTTC,CASSQDGLADYNEQFF
TRBD1,.,TRBV7-9,TRBJ1-2,TGTGCCAGCAGCTCCAGCCGACAGGGCCATCAACACTATGGCTACACCTTC,CASSSSRQGHQHYGYTF
.,few,TRBV4-2,TRBJ2-3,TGTGCCAGCAGCCAAGAGCAGGGCTATGAAAACGGCACAGATACGCAGTATTTT,CASSQEQGYENGTDTQYF
TRBD1,.,TRBV9,TRBJ1-1,TGTGCCAGCAGCGCTTCCCCAGGGGGGTCTGAAGCTTTCTTT,CASSASPGGSEAFF
TRBD2,.,TRBV9,TRBJ2-3,TGTGCCAGCAGCGTAGAGGCGGGAGGGCCCTTTGATACGCAGTATTTT,CASSVEAGGPFDTQYF
.,.,TRBV4-1,TRBJ1-1,TGCGCCAGCAGCCCCCCGACCCCGGGCACTGAAGCTTTCTTT,CASSPPTPGTEAFF
TRBD1,.,TRBV5-6,TRBJ1-2,TGTGCCAGCAGCTTGGGGACAGGGGGCGCTTACTACTATGGCTACACCTTC,CASSLGTGGAYYYGYTF
.,.,TRBV6-5,TRBJ1-3,TGTGCCAGCAGAACAGACAGAAGCTCTGGAAACACCATATATTTT,CASRTDRSSGNTIYF
.,.,TRBV7-2,TRBJ2-2,TGTGCCAGCAGCTTAAGTCAGGGAAGTCATGCCGGGGAGCTGTTTTTT,CASSLSQGSHAGELFF
TRBD2,.,TRBV5-1,TRBJ2-7,TGCGCCAGCAGCTTGGCTGCTAGCGGGACCTCCTACGAGCAGTACTTC,CASSLAASGTSYEQYF
TRBD1,.,TRBV15,TRBJ1-2,TGTGCCACCAGCAGAGATTTAGCAGGGGGAAACTATGGCTACACCTTC,CATSRDLAGGNYGYTF
.,once,TRBV6-1,TRBJ2-3,TGTGCCAGCAGTGAAACTGGTACGCAGTATTTT,CASSETGTQYF
.,.,TRBV4-3,TRBJ1-2,TGCGCCAGCAGCCGCGGATCTCAGGGTCACTATGGCTACACCTTC,CASSRGSQGHYGYTF
.,.,TRBV9,TRBJ2-1,TGTGCCAGCAGCGTAGGGGGAGGTGAGCAGTTCTTC,CASSVGGGEQFF
TRBD1,.,TRBV5-1,TRBJ1-1,TGCGCCAGCAGCCCGGACAGGGTGGACACTGAAGCTTTCTTT,CASSPDRVDTEAFF
TRBD1,.,TRBV10-3,TRBJ1-2,TGTGCCAGCAACTCTGACAGGGCAGGCGGCTACACCTTC,CASNSDRAGGYTF